The 10 T cell receptor beta chains below were found in one sample sequenced in a study of technical replicates of blood from a few donors. Using immunoSEQ multiplex PCR, the repertoire was profiled, and TCRdb retains in-frame clones only, with some absent. The profile shows about 68,000 clones, roughly 97% of them singletons. Input material: T cells isolated from PBMCs. The source of these receptors is a human donor in good health.

The rearrangement joins TRBV7-9 to TRBJ1-5, with TRBD1 matching 8 bases. The J segment lost 0 bases and the V segment lost 1 base, leaving 8 bases of the junction unmatched. The CDR3 covers 18 residues. CDR1 is SEHNR, CDR2 FQNEAQ, per germline (reference sequence). The CDR3 loop reads CASSLESGQGNSNQPQHF. CDR3 nucleotide sequence: TGTGCCAGCAGCTTAGAGTCTGGACAGGGAAATAGCAATCAGCCCCAGCATTTT. Drawing the rest from reference TRBV7-9 and TRBJ1-5, the complete variable domain is DTGVSQNPRHKITKRGQNVTFRCDPISEHNRLYWYRQTLGQGPEFLTYFQNEAQLEKSRLLSDRFSAERPKGSFSTLEIQRTEQGDSAMYLCASSLESGQGNSNQPQHFGDGTRLSIL.

This clone was detected only once. The rearrangement uses TRBV5-1 and TRBJ2-7, with TRBD2 matching 12 bases. Germline V CDR1 and CDR2: SGHRS, YFSETQ. This CDR3 comprises 15 residues. V was clipped by 5 bases and J by 0 bases; unmatched bases: 3. The CDR3 DNA sequence: TGCGCCAGCAGTTTGACTAGCGGGAGCTCCTACGAGCAGTACTTC. It specifies CASSLTSGSSYEQYF.

The chain carries TRBV15 and TRBJ2-3, with a weak D call TRBD2 (6 bases). V was trimmed by 9 bases and J by 6 bases, leaving 16 bases between them. Germline-derived CDR1 and CDR2 are LNHNV and YYDKDF (reference sequence). The CDR3 runs 13 residues. Written as DNA, the CDR3 is TGTGCCACAAGCCGGGACTTGGAGGATACGCAGTATTTT. Translation gives CATSRDLEDTQYF.

V gene TRBV4-1 combines with J gene TRBJ2-1; TRBD2 agrees at 12 bases. Germline trimming cut 0 bases from V and 0 bases from J; bases unmatched to any gene: 0. The germline V gene encodes CDR1 MGHRA and CDR2 YSYEKL. The CDR3 covers 17 residues. DNA of the CDR3: TGCGCCAGCAGCCAAGAGGGACTAGCGGGCTCCTACAATGAGCAGTTCTTC. Translation gives CASSQEGLAGSYNEQFF.

The chain joins TRBV2 to TRBJ1-4, with 7 bases identical to TRBD1. The CDR3 consists of 12 residues. In germline, CDR1 is SNHLY, CDR2 FYNNEI. J was trimmed by 12 bases and V by 5 bases; bases with no gene match: 6. CDR3 bases: TGTGCCAGCAGTACCGACAGGGCGGAACTGTTTTTT. Amino acids: CASSTDRAELFF.

The chain joins TRBV9 to TRBJ1-1, with 7 bases identical to TRBD1. The germline CDR1 and CDR2 sequences are SGDLS and YYNGEE. Losses at the gene ends were 3 bases for V and 11 bases for J; bases not matched to a gene: 16. There are 15 residues in the CDR3. CDR3: CASSAPMDRPLEAFF. The CDR3 nucleotides are TGTGCCAGCAGCGCCCCTATGGACAGGCCTCTTGAGGCTTTCTTT.

The chain joins TRBV6-5 to TRBJ1-3; D uncertain. This CDR3 comprises 15 residues. V lost 2 bases, J lost 4 bases, and 12 bases lay in between. Germline-derived CDR1 and CDR2 are MNHEY and SVGAGI. The CDR3 nucleotides are TGTGCCAGCAGTTACGAAACGGAGCGAGGAAACACCATATATTTT. Its protein is CASSYETERGNTIYF.

This chain uses TRBV10-1 with TRBJ2-3; TRBD1 matches 8 bases. V gave up 6 bases and J gave up 7 bases; unmatched junction bases: 9. The CDR3 is 14 residues long. Germline V lookup: CDR1 WNHNN, CDR2 SYGVQD (reference sequence). CDR3 in amino acids: CASSRQGTSNTQYF. The CDR3 nucleotides are TGCGCCAGCAGCCGACAGGGGACGAGCAATACGCAGTATTTT.

In DNA, the CDR3 is TGTGCCAGCAGCGTAGCTAGGGACAGTGGAACTAATGAAAAACTGTTTTTT. This encodes CASSVARDSGTNEKLFF. The chain recombines TRBV9 with TRBJ1-4; 7 bases are a match to TRBD1. Looked up from germline, CDR1 is SGDLS and CDR2 is YYNGEE. This CDR3 comprises 17 residues. The V and J ends lost 0 bases and 1 base, in that order; junction bases with no gene match: 6.

This chain joins TRBV25-1 and TRBJ2-5, with a weak D call TRBD1 (5 bases). This CDR3 has 17 amino acids. Trimming pared 1 base from V and 8 bases from J, leaving 23 bases between. The V gene's germline CDR1 is MGHDK and CDR2 SYGVNS. The CDR3 sequence: CASSEFLLQGRRDTQYF. The CDR3 DNA sequence: TGTGCCAGCAGTGAATTTCTCCTTCAGGGCCGGCGCGACACCCAGTACTTC.